The 21 T cell receptor beta chains presented below share a single source sample, sequenced in a study of blood T cell repertoires in COVID-19. Sequencing used immunoSEQ multiplex PCR; TCRdb keeps in-frame clones, though not all of them. The table has 110,000 to 150,000 clones, 75% to 85% seen once. Sequencing used peripheral blood. The receptors originated from a woman aged 80 or older with acute or convalescent COVID-19.

The chain is built from TRBV4-1 and TRBJ1-2, with 7 bases matching TRBD1. This CDR3 region has 14 residues. Germline V gene sequence: CDR1 MGHRA, CDR2 YSYEKL. Trimming at V came to 2 bases and at J to 8 bases, leaving 8 bases not matched to a gene. The CDR3 nucleotides read TGCGCCAGCAGCCAAATCACAGGGGTAGGCGGCTACACCTTC. Encoded protein: CASSQITGVGGYTF.

The gene calls are TRBV19 and TRBJ1-5, with D perhaps matching TRBD1 (6 bases). The V gene lost 3 bases and the J gene lost 2 bases, with 14 bases spanning the gap. Germline V gives CDR1 LNHDA, CDR2 SQIVND (reference sequence). This CDR3 region has 16 residues. The CDR3 region is CASSIAGADGNQPQHF. The CDR3 bases are TGTGCCAGTAGTATCGCGGGGGCAGATGGCAATCAGCCCCAGCATTTT.

This clone was seen more than once but under ten times. This rearrangement joins TRBV9 to TRBJ2-3, with a possible D match to TRBD2 (5 bases). CDR1 SGDLS and CDR2 YYNGEE come from the germline V gene. Trimming pared 2 bases from V and 3 bases from J, leaving 13 bases between. This CDR3 has 15 residues. The CDR3 protein is CASSVRLGGTDTQYF. The CDR3 DNA follows: TGTGCCAGCAGCGTTCGTCTAGGAGGTACAGATACGCAGTATTTT.

The chain combines TRBV15 with TRBJ2-1; D may be TRBD1 (6 bases). Trimming shortened V by 1 base and J by 6 bases, and 10 bases separated the two germline ends. The CDR3 has 14 amino acids. Germline V gene data show CDR1 as LNHNV and CDR2 as YYDKDF (reference sequence). The CDR3 region has the DNA TGTGCCACCAGCAGAGTGGACAGCTTCAATGAGCAGTTCTTC. This translates into CATSRVDSFNEQFF.

The gene calls are TRBV3-1 (or the pseudogene TRBV3-2) and TRBJ1-4, with 10 bases aligning to TRBD1. The V gene's germline CDR1 is LGHDT and CDR2 YNNKEL (reference sequence). Germline trimming cut 6 bases from V and 8 bases from J; bases unmatched to any gene: 12. The CDR3 has 16 residues. The CDR3, as DNA: TGTGCCAGCAGAAGGGGGACAGGGACAGGGGAGGAAAAACTGTTTTTT. Residues: CASRRGTGTGEEKLFF.

This chain connects TRBV6-5 to TRBJ2-3; 8 nucleotides match TRBD2. The germline V gene encodes CDR1 MNHEY and CDR2 SVGAGI. V lost 2 bases, J lost 6 bases, and 7 bases stayed unmatched. The CDR3 totals 15 residues. CDR3 sequence: CASSYRRTSLDTQYF. CDR3 DNA: TGTGCCAGCAGTTACAGGAGGACTAGCCTGGATACGCAGTATTTT.

This rearrangement joins TRBV4-1 to TRBJ2-1; TRBD2 matches at 8 bases. V dropped 1 base and J dropped 10; count of bases not matched to a gene: 18. Germline V gene sequence: CDR1 MGHRA, CDR2 YSYEKL. This CDR3 has 18 amino acids. The CDR3 is CASSQVFTWTSRRREQFF. The CDR3 DNA is TGCGCCAGCAGCCAAGTCTTTACCTGGACTAGCAGGCGAAGGGAGCAGTTCTTC.

The CDR3 is CASSSTSGGDTQYF. For the CDR3, the DNA is TGCGCCAGCAGCTCCACTAGCGGGGGAGATACGCAGTATTTT. The chain is built from TRBV5-1 and TRBJ2-3; 11 bases agree with TRBD2. Trimming cost V 3 bases and J 5 bases; bases outside gene matches: 2. There are 14 residues in the CDR3. CDR1 and CDR2 (germline): SGHRS, YFSETQ.

The genes are TRBV7-2 and TRBJ2-3, with D perhaps matching TRBD2 (6 bases). The V end lost 7 bases, the J end lost 7 bases, and 18 bases lay between the germline ends. Germline V gene data show CDR1 as SGHTA and CDR2 as FQGNSA. The CDR3 contains 14 residues. CDR3 nucleotide sequence: TGTGCCAGCAAGTCCGCGGGGACGGCGAATACGCAGTATTTT. Residues: CASKSAGTANTQYF.

Only a few counts were recorded for this clone. The V and J genes are TRBV3-1 (or the pseudogene TRBV3-2) and TRBJ1-5, with a possible D match to TRBD1 (6 bases). CDR1 and CDR2 from the germline V gene are LGHDT and YNNKEL (reference sequence). CDR3 size: 15 residues. V was cut by 4 bases and J by 6 bases, with 16 bases left in between. The CDR3 DNA follows: TGTGCCAGCAGCCCATCACAGGGTTATAGTCAGCCCCAGCATTTT. This encodes CASSPSQGYSQPQHF.

This clone has a handful of counts. The chain recombines TRBV7-9 with TRBJ2-5; 7 positions match TRBD1. The J segment lost 3 bases and the V segment lost 5 bases, leaving 3 bases of the junction unmatched. Per the germline V gene, CDR1 is SEHNR and CDR2 is FQNEAQ (reference sequence). This CDR3 is 13 amino acids long. The CDR3 spells CASSGDSEETQYF. CDR3 bases: TGTGCCAGCAGCGGGGACAGTGAAGAGACCCAGTACTTC.

The rearrangement joins TRBV19 to TRBJ2-7; 9 nucleotides align to TRBD1. The CDR3 sequence is 14 residues long. CDR1 and CDR2 from the germline V gene are LNHDA and SQIVND (reference sequence). The trim removed 9 bases at V and 0 bases at J, leaving 6 bases unmatched. The CDR3 protein is CASRGQGSSYEQYF. In DNA, the CDR3 is TGTGCCAGCAGGGGACAGGGCTCCTCCTACGAGCAGTACTTC.

The chain recombines TRBV6-5 with TRBJ2-1, with 15 bases aligning to TRBD2. The trim removed 7 bases at V and 9 bases at J, leaving 7 bases unmatched. Germline loops: CDR1 MNHEY, CDR2 SVGAGI. This CDR3 is 15 amino acids long. CDR3 sequence reads: CASTLRGLAGGEQFF. The CDR3 DNA sequence: TGTGCCAGCACCCTCCGGGGACTAGCGGGAGGTGAGCAGTTCTTC.

This sequence joins TRBV28 and TRBJ1-6; D remains unclear. V dropped 1 base and J dropped 7 bases, with 5 bases sitting between them. Germline values: CDR1 MDHEN, CDR2 SYDVKM. The CDR3 totals 13 residues. CDR3 sequence: CASSLFRNSPLHF. The CDR3, as DNA: TGTGCCAGCAGTTTATTCCGGAATTCACCCCTCCACTTT.

This clone appeared a few times. This sequence joins TRBV2 and TRBJ1-1, with TRBD1 matching 8 bases. Germline lookup yields CDR1 SNHLY and CDR2 FYNNEI. Unmatched junction bases numbered 3, after V lost 8 bases and J lost 1 base. The CDR3 is 13 residues long. In DNA form, the CDR3 reads TGTGCCAGCGCCGGACAGGGGAACACTGAAGCTTTCTTT. Protein: CASAGQGNTEAFF.

The chain has TRBV7-6 and TRBJ2-7; 8 bases fit TRBD2. The CDR3 consists of 17 residues. The ends lost 4 bases at V and 5 bases at J; junction bases unmatched: 16. Germline lookup yields CDR1 SGHVS and CDR2 FNYEAQ. CDR3 DNA: TGTGCCAGCAGCTCCCGAGGGGCGGGAGGAGTCCCCCACGAGCAGTACTTC. Its protein product is CASSSRGAGGVPHEQYF.

This rearrangement joins TRBV6-5 to TRBJ2-7; 11 positions agree with TRBD2. Trimming cost V 6 bases and J 0 bases; bases outside gene matches: 4. Germline V gene data show CDR1 as MNHEY and CDR2 as SVGAGI. CDR3 size: 15 residues. CDR3 bases: TGTGCCAGCAGGCAACTAGCGGGAGCCTCCTACGAGCAGTACTTC. Residues: CASRQLAGASYEQYF.

The chain uses TRBV5-8 and TRBJ1-2; possible D gene TRBD1, 6 bases. The V end was cut by 1 base, the J end by 6 bases, with 19 bases between. The CDR3 is 16 residues long. Germline V gene sequence: CDR1 SGHTS, CDR2 YDEGEE. The CDR3 reads CASSLWAFEGVHGYTF. The DNA for the CDR3 is TGTGCCAGCAGCTTGTGGGCGTTTGAGGGGGTACATGGCTACACCTTC.

The chain is built from TRBV6-5 and TRBJ1-6; D gene ambiguous. Between the trimmed V and J ends, which lost 0 bases and 8 bases, there was a span of 11 bases. Germline loops: CDR1 MNHEY, CDR2 SVGAGI. The CDR3 is 15 residues long. The CDR3 loop is CASSYSEGTDSPLHF. The DNA of the CDR3 is TGTGCCAGCAGTTACTCTGAGGGCACGGATTCACCCCTCCACTTT.

V gene TRBV4-2 combines with J gene TRBJ1-2, with D hard to call. The length of the CDR3 is 13 residues. Deletions cut 1 base from V and 5 bases from J, with 8 bases between. Germline V lookup: CDR1 LGHNA, CDR2 YNFKEQ. Here the CDR3 reads CASSQVSGYGYTF. CDR3 bases: TGTGCCAGCAGCCAAGTATCCGGGTATGGCTACACCTTC.

This clone was observed a few times. The rearrangement joins TRBV5-1 to TRBJ1-1, with D perhaps matching TRBD1 (5 bases). This CDR3 comprises 15 residues. Germline V lookup: CDR1 SGHRS, CDR2 YFSETQ. Deletions cut 3 bases from V and 1 base from J, with 13 bases between. CDR3 sequence: CASSSTGTENTEAFF. Here the CDR3 DNA reads TGCGCCAGCAGCTCGACCGGGACTGAGAACACTGAAGCTTTCTTT.